Below, 15 T cell receptor beta chains from the same sample are listed, as sequenced in a study of cytomegalovirus exposure and HLA in healthy donors. Profiled with immunoSEQ multiplex PCR; TCRdb holds only in-frame clones, not every one. In the table there are tens of thousands of clones, 84% of which are singletons. Sequencing was done on a sample of PBMCs. The receptors here all came from a woman in her late teens or twenties in good health and CMV-seropositive.

J is TRBJ2-3 and V is TRBV27, with D possibly being TRBD2 (5 bases). The V gene's germline CDR1 is MNHEY and CDR2 SMNVEV (reference sequence). V was clipped by 5 bases and J by 0 bases, with 9 bases between them. The CDR3 spans 14 residues. CDR3 sequence: CASSRERSTDTQYF. Written as DNA, the CDR3 is TGTGCCAGCAGTCGCGAGCGGAGCACAGATACGCAGTATTTT.

This clone was seen more than once but under ten times. V is TRBV11-2 and J is TRBJ1-6, with no clear D. Per germline, CDR1 SGHAT and CDR2 FQNNGV. Trimming shortened V by 0 bases and J by 7 bases, and 4 bases separated the two germline ends. The CDR3 covers 13 residues. Written as DNA, the CDR3 is TGTGCCAGCAGCTTAGACCCGAATTCACCCCTCCACTTT. It specifies CASSLDPNSPLHF.

This chain uses TRBV18 with TRBJ2-7; TRBD2 matches 9 bases. The junction had 8 bases not matched to a gene; V was cut back by 3 bases and J by 11 bases. CDR1 and CDR2 from the germline V gene are KGHSH and LQKENI. This CDR3 spans 13 amino acids. The CDR3 nucleotides are TGTGCCAGCTCACCCCCAGGTAGCGGGAGAGAGTACTTC. This sequence encodes CASSPPGSGREYF.

The J gene is TRBJ1-6, the V gene TRBV6-1; D not resolved. Per germline, CDR1 MNHNS and CDR2 SASEGT. The CDR3 spans 16 residues. V shed 0 bases and J shed 3 bases, with 9 bases lying between them. Here the CDR3 DNA reads TGTGCCAGCAGTGAAGCGCCGGGGAACTATAATTCACCCCTCCACTTT. It is translated as CASSEAPGNYNSPLHF.

The V and J genes are TRBV28 and TRBJ1-1; D gene unclear. The CDR3 covers 14 residues. Between the trimmed V and J ends, which lost 3 bases and 0 bases, there was a span of 8 bases. The germline gives CDR1 MDHEN, CDR2 SYDVKM. CDR3 nucleotide sequence: TGTGCCAGCAGTTTCACGGGAATGAACACTGAAGCTTTCTTT. Protein sequence: CASSFTGMNTEAFF.

J is TRBJ1-1 and V is TRBV19; D is perhaps TRBD1 (5 bases). V was cut by 1 base and J by 2 bases, with 11 bases left in between. This CDR3 spans 15 amino acids. The germline V gene encodes CDR1 LNHDA and CDR2 SQIVND (reference sequence). The CDR3 region is CASSIVGQGNTEAFF. For the CDR3, the DNA is TGTGCCAGTAGTATAGTTGGGCAGGGTAACACTGAAGCTTTCTTT.

CDR3: CASSFLVVRGASGNTIYF. In nucleotides, the CDR3 is TGTGCCAGCAGCTTCCTAGTCGTTCGAGGCGCGTCTGGAAACACCATATATTTT. The rearrangement links TRBV5-8 to TRBJ1-3; D call uncertain. Deletions cut 2 bases from V and 1 base from J, with 19 bases between. In germline, CDR1 is SGHTS, CDR2 YDEGEE. The CDR3 extends over 18 amino acids.

The chain employs TRBV6-5 and TRBJ1-1; D is undetermined. CDR3 size: 16 residues. Germline assignment: CDR1 MNHEY and CDR2 SVGAGI. Between the trimmed V and J ends, which lost 4 bases and 1 base, there was a span of 16 bases. Here the CDR3 reads CASSSRGRAPNTEAFF. The CDR3, as DNA: TGTGCCAGCAGTTCTCGGGGTCGGGCTCCGAACACTGAAGCTTTCTTT.

The chain couples TRBV6-1 to TRBJ1-5; TRBD1 agrees at 8 bases. Germline lookup yields CDR1 MNHNS and CDR2 SASEGT. The length of the CDR3 is 17 residues. J gave up 7 bases and V 4 bases, and 15 bases lay outside the gene matches. For the CDR3, the DNA is TGTGCCAGCAGTGGGTCCACGGGACAGGCTTCAGGGCAGCCCCAGCATTTT. This gives the protein CASSGSTGQASGQPQHF.

This clone was seen a single time. The rearrangement uses TRBV28 and TRBJ1-2; D perhaps matches TRBD1 (6 bases). The CDR3 contains 14 residues. The germline gives CDR1 MDHEN, CDR2 SYDVKM. Trimming cost V 3 bases and J 4 bases, with 12 bases left between them. The CDR3 loop is CASSLSGHLYGYTF. The CDR3 DNA is TGTGCCAGCAGTTTGTCGGGACATCTCTATGGCTACACCTTC.

The count of this clone is one. The J gene is TRBJ2-3, the V gene TRBV7-3; D might be TRBD1 (6 bases). CDR3 length: 15 amino acids. In germline, CDR1 is SGHTA, CDR2 FQGTGA. V lost 3 bases, J lost 3 bases, and 13 bases lay in between. CDR3 sequence (DNA): TGTGCCAGCAGCTTTTTGGGGGCGAGTACAGATACGCAGTATTTT. Translating it yields CASSFLGASTDTQYF.

Here the CDR3 DNA reads TGCGCCAGCGGCGTTTCAGCGGGGGGCTACAATGAGCAGTTCTTC. The encoded protein is CASGVSAGGYNEQFF. The chain joins TRBV5-1 to TRBJ2-1, with 9 bases that match TRBD2. Germline values: CDR1 SGHRS, CDR2 YFSETQ. The CDR3 totals 15 residues. The junction had 8 bases not matched to a gene; V was cut back by 7 bases and J by 3 bases.

The chain employs TRBV7-6 and TRBJ2-7, with a possible D match to TRBD2 (5 bases). This CDR3 comprises 13 residues. With 0 bases removed from V and 7 bases from J, the gap between germline ends came to 10 bases. Germline CDR1 reads SGHVS; CDR2 reads FNYEAQ. CDR3 nucleotides: TGTGCCAGCAGCTTAGCGGCGACGGGGGAGCAGTACTTC. Protein sequence: CASSLAATGEQYF.

This chain uses TRBV14 with TRBJ2-2, with a tentative D call TRBD1 (6 bases). This CDR3 has 16 residues. The V end lost 4 bases, the J end lost 1 base, and 13 bases lay between the germline ends. Germline V CDR1 and CDR2: SGHDN, FVKESK. The CDR3 nucleotides are TGTGCCAGCAGCCCAGCCGGGACACTGAACACCGGGGAGCTGTTTTTT. Protein sequence: CASSPAGTLNTGELFF.

The V call is TRBV6-1, the J call TRBJ1-2, with a possible D match to TRBD1 (6 bases). The V end lost 6 bases, the J end lost 2 bases, and 10 bases lay between the germline ends. The CDR3 spans 13 residues. Germline V gives CDR1 MNHNS, CDR2 SASEGT. The CDR3, as DNA: TGTGCCAGCAGGGAGGACAGCAACTATGGCTACACCTTC. This sequence encodes CASREDSNYGYTF.